This T cell receptor (beta chain) was retrieved from a study of shared clonotypes between healthy human individuals. Sequencing was performed with immunoSEQ multiplex PCR; in TCRdb, only in-frame clones are kept and a portion is missing. The table has around 2,000,000 clones, 95% seen once. The ends were cut back, 4 bases at V and 5 bases at J, with 12 bases in the middle. The CDR3 extends over 14 amino acids. In germline, CDR1 is SGHNT, CDR2 YYREEE (reference sequence). This clone was seen once. The sequence derives from a man aged 18 to 35 in good health. The chain couples TRBV5-4 to TRBJ1-4; unclear D gene. The material sequenced was naive CD4+ T cells sorted from blood. Described subset: CD45RA+ positively selected. The DNA of the CDR3 is TGTGCCAGCAGCCCGGACGGCCGGAATGAAAAACTGTTTTTT. Protein: CASSPDGRNEKLFF.